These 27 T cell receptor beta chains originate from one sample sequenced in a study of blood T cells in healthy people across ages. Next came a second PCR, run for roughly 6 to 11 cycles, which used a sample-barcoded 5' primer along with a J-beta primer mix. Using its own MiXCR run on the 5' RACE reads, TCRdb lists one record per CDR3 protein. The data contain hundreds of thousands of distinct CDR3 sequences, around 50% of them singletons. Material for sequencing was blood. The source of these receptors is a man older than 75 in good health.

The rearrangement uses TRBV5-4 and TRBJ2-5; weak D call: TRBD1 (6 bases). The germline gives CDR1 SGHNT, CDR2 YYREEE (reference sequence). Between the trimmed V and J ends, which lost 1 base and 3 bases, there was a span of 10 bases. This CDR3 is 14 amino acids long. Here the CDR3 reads CASSLHREKETQYF. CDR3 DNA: TGTGCCAGCAGCTTGCACAGGGAGAAAGAGACCCAGTACTTC. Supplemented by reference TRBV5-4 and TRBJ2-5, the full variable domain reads ETGVTQSPTHLIKTRGQQVTLRCSSQSGHNTVSWYQQALGQGPQFIFQYYREEENGRGNFPPRFSGLQFPNYSSELNVNALELDDSALYLCASSLHREKETQYFGPGTRLLVL.

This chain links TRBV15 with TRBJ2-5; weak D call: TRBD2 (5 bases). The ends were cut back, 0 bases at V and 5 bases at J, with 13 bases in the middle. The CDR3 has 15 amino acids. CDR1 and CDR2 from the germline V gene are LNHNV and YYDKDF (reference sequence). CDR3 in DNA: TGTGCCACCAGCAGAGAAGGTCTAGCCGGGGAGACCCAGTACTTC. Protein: CATSREGLAGETQYF.

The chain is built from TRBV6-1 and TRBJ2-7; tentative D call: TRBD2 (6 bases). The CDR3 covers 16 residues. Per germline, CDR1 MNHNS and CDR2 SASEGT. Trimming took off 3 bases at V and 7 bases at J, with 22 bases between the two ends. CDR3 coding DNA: TGTGCCAGCAGTGATCGCCTTGGGACTCGATACAATGAGCAGTACTTC. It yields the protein CASSDRLGTRYNEQYF.

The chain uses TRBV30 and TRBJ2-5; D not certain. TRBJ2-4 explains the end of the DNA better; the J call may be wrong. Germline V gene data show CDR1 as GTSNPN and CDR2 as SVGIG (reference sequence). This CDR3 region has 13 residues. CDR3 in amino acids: CAWSQPAKNIQYF. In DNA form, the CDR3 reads TGTGCCTGGAGTCAGCCCGCAAAAAACATTCAGTACTTC.

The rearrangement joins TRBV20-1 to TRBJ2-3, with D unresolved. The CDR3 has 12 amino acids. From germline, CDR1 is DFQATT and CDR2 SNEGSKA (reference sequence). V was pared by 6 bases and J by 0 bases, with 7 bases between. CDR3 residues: CSAEASTDTQYF. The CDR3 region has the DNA TGCAGTGCCGAAGCGAGCACAGATACGCAGTATTTT.

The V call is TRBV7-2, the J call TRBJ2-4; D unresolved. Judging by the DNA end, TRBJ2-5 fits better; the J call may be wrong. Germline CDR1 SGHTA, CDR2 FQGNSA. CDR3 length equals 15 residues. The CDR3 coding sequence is TGTGCCAGCAGCTTTAACGGGCTTACAAGGGAGACCCAGTACTTC. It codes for CASSFNGLTRETQYF.

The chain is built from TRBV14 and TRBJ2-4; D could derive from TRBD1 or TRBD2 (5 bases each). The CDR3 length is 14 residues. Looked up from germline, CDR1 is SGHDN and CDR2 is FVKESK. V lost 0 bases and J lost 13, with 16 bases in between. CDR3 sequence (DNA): TGTGCCAGCAGCCAAGACAGGGTAGACTACAAGCAGTACTTC. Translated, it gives CASSQDRVDYKQYF.

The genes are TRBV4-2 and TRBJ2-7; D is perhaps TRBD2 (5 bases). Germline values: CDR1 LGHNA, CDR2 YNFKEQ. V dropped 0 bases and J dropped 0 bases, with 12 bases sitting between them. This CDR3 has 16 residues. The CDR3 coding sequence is TGTGCCAGCAGCCAAGATCATCTAGCAGGCTCCTACGAGCAGTACTTC. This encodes CASSQDHLAGSYEQYF.

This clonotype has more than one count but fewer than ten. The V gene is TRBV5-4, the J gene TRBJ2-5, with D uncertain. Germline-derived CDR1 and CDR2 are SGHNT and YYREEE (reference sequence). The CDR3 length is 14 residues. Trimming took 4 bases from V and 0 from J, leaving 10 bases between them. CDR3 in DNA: TGTGCCAGCAGCCCCCGAGACAACCAAGAGACCCAGTACTTC. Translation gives CASSPRDNQETQYF.

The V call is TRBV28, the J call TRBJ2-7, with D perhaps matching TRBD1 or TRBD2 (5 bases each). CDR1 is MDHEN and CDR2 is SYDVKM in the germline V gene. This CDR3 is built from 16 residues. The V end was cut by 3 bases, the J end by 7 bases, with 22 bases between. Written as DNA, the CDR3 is TGTGCCAGCAGTTTCTCGGGGCAGGGTGGCTACAATGAGCAGTACTTC. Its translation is CASSFSGQGGYNEQYF. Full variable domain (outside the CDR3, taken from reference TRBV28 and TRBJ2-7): DVKVTQSSRYLVKRTGEKVFLECVQDMDHENMFWYRQDPGLGLRLIYFSYDVKMKEKGDIPEGYSVSREKKERFSLILESASTNQTSMYLCASSFSGQGGYNEQYFGPGTRLTVT.

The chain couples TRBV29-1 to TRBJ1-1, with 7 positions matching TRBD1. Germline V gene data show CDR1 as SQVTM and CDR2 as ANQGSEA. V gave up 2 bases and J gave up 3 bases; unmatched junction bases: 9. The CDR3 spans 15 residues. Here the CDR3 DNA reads TGCAGCGTTGAATGGGACAGTCGCGGGTACACTGAAGCTTTCTTT. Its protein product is CSVEWDSRGYTEAFF.

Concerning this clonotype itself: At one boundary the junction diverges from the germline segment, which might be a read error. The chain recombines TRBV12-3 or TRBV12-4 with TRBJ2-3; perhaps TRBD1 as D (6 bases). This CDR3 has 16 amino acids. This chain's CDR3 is CAGSFPQGRVIDTQYF. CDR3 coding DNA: TGTGCCGGCAGTTTCCCCCAGGGGCGGGTGATAGATACGCAGTATTTT.

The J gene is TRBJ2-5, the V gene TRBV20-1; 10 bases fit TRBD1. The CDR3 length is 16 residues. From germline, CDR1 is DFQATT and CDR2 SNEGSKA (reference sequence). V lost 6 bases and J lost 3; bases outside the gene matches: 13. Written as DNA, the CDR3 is TGCAGTGCGATACAACCGGGACAGGGGTTTGAAGAGACCCAGTACTTC. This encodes CSAIQPGQGFEETQYF.

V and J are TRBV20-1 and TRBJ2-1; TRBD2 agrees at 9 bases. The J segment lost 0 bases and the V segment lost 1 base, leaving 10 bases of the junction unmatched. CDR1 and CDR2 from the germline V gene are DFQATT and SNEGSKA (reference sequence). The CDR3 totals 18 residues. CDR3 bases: TGCAGTGCTAGAGTGGATACTAGCGGGCGGAGCTCCTACAATGAGCAGTTCTTC. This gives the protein CSARVDTSGRSSYNEQFF.

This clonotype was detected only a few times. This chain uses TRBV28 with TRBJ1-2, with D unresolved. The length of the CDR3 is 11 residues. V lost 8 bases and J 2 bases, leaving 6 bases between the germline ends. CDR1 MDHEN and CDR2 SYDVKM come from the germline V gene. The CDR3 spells CASFQNYGYTF. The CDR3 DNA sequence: TGTGCCAGCTTCCAGAACTATGGCTACACCTTC.

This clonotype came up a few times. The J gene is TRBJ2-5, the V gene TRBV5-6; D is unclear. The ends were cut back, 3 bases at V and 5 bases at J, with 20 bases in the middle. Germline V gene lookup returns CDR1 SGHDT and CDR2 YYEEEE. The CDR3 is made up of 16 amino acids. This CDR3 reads CASSSARHPVGETQYF. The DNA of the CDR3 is TGTGCCAGCAGCTCTGCTCGACACCCGGTCGGGGAGACCCAGTACTTC.

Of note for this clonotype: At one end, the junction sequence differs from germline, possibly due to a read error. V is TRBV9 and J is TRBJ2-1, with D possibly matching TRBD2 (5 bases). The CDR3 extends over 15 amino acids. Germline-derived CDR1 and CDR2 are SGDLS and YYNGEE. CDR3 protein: CANSSGGMDRSEQFF. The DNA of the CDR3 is TGTGCCAACAGCAGCGGAGGAATGGATCGGAGTGAGCAGTTCTTC.

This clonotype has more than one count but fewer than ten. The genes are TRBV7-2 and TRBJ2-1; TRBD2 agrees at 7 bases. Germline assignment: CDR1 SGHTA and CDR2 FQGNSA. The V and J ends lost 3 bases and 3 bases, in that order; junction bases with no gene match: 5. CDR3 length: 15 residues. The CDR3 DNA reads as TGTGCCAGCAGCTTGGGGGGAGGGAACTACAATGAGCAGTTCTTC. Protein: CASSLGGGNYNEQFF.

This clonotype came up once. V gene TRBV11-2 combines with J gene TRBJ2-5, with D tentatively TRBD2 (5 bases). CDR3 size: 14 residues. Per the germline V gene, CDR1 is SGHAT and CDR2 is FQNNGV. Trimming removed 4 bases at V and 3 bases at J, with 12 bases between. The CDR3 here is CASSSRGYEETQYF. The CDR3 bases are TGTGCCAGCAGCTCCCGAGGGTACGAAGAGACCCAGTACTTC.

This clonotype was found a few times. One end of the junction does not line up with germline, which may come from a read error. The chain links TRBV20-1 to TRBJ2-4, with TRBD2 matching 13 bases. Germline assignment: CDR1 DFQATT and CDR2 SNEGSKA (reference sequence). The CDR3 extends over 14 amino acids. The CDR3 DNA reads TGCGCGGGACTAGCGGGAATAGCCAAAAACATTCAGTATTTC. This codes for CAGLAGIAKNIQYF.

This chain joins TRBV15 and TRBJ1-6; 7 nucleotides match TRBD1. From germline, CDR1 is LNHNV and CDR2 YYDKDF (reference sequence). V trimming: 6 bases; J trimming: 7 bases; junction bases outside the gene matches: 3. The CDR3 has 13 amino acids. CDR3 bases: TGTGCCACCAGTCGACAGGGAAATTCACCCCTCCACTTT. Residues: CATSRQGNSPLHF. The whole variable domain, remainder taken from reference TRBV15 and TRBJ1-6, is DAMVIQNPRYQVTQFGKPVTLSCSQTLNHNVMYWYQQKSSQAPKLLFHYYDKDFNNEADTPDNFQSRRPNTSFCFLDIRSPGLGDTAMYLCATSRQGNSPLHFGNGTRLTVT.

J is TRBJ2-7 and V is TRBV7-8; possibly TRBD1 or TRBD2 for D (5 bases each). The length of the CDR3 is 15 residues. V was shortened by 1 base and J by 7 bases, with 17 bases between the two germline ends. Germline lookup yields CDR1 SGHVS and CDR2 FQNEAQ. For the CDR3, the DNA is TGTGCCAGCAGCTTAGGTCAGGGAGATTGGAATGAGCAGTACTTC. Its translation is CASSLGQGDWNEQYF.

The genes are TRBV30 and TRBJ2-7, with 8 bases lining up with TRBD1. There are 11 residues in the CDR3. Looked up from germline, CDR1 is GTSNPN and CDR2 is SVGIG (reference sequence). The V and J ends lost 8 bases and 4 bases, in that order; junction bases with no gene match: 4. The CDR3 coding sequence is TGTGCCGGGCGGACAGGGTACGAGCAGTACTTC. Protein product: CAGRTGYEQYF.

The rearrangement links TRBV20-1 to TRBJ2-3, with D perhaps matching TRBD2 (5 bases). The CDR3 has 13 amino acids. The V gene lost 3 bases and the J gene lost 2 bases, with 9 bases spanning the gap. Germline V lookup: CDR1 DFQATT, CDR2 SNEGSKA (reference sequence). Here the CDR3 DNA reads TGCAGTGCTAGCGGAGGCAACACAGATACGCAGTATTTT. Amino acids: CSASGGNTDTQYF.

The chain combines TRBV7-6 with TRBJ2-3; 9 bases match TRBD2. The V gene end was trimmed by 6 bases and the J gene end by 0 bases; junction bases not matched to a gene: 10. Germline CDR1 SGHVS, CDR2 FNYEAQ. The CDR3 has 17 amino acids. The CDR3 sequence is CASSFRSLAGSTDTQYF. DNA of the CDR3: TGTGCCAGCAGTTTTAGGTCACTAGCGGGCAGCACAGATACGCAGTATTTT.

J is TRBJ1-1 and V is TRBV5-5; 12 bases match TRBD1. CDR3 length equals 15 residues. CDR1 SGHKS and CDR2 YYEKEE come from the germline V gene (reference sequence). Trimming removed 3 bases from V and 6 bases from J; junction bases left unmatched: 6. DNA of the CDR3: TGTGCCAGCAGCTCGGGACAGGGGGCGCTCGCTGAAGCTTTCTTT. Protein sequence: CASSSGQGALAEAFF.

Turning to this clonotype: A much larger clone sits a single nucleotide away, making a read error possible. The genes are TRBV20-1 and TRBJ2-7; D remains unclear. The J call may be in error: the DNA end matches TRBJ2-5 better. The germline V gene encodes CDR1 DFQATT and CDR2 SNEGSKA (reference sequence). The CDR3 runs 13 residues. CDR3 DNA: TGCAGTGCCACCAGACACAACCGAGAGACCCAGTACTTC. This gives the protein CSATRHNRETQYF.